Listed below are T cell receptor beta chains from one sample, sequenced in a study of graft-versus-host responses after intestinal transplantation. Method: immunoSEQ multiplex PCR; TCRdb's copy keeps in-frame clones and lacks some. Of 12,000 to 15,000 clones in the sample, around 96% are singletons; the top ten hold about 0.78%. Here the sequenced sample was PBMCs, taken 9 days after transplant. All receptors come from a human patient who received an intestinal transplant, so some T cells may come from the graft donor. Each CDR3 is given with its conserved first and last residue. A D gene is named only where the DNA matches it firmly. Not every row has a clone size; where given, it reads once, few, many or a size class.

size: NA; J: TRBJ2-7; V: TRBV4-2; D: NA; CDR3: CASSQGQFYEQYF; DNA: TGTGCCAGCAGCCAAGGGCAGTTCTACGAGCAGTACTTC
size: NA; J: TRBJ2-3; V: TRBV9; D: NA; CDR3: CASSVSGGRSSTDTQYF; DNA: TGTGCCAGCAGCGTAAGTGGGGGCAGATCTAGCACAGATACGCAGTATTTT
size: NA; J: TRBJ2-7; V: TRBV25-1; D: NA; CDR3: CASSITATGYEQYF; DNA: TGTGCCAGCAGTATTACAGCGACCGGCTACGAGCAGTACTTC
size: NA; J: TRBJ2-7; V: TRBV10-2; D: NA; CDR3: CASSGDMYEQYF; DNA: TGCGCCAGCAGTGGGGACATGTACGAGCAGTACTTC
size: NA; J: TRBJ1-3; V: TRBV9; D: NA; CDR3: CASSVVGGNTIYF; DNA: TGTGCCAGCAGCGTAGTAGGGGGGAACACCATATATTTT
size: NA; J: TRBJ1-1; V: TRBV9; D: NA; CDR3: CASSVGGAGDTEAFF; DNA: TGTGCCAGCAGCGTAGGGGGGGCTGGGGACACTGAAGCTTTCTTT
size: NA; J: TRBJ1-3; V: TRBV28; D: TRBD1; CDR3: CASSLDRGWTSGNTIYF; DNA: TGTGCCAGCAGTTTGGACAGGGGATGGACCTCTGGAAACACCATATATTTT
size: NA; J: TRBJ2-7; V: TRBV19; D: TRBD1; CDR3: CASSIGTGRFQYF; DNA: TGTGCCAGTAGTATCGGGACAGGGAGGTTCCAGTACTTC
size: NA; J: TRBJ2-5; V: TRBV29-1; D: NA; CDR3: CSVDRGEETQYF; DNA: TGCAGCGTTGACAGGGGCGAAGAGACCCAGTACTTC
size: NA; J: TRBJ2-7; V: TRBV15; D: TRBD2; CDR3: CATSSPEGRTSGSYEQYF; DNA: TGTGCCACCAGCAGTCCAGAGGGGAGGACTAGCGGGAGTTACGAGCAGTACTTC
size: NA; J: TRBJ1-4; V: TRBV15; D: TRBD1; CDR3: CATSGGTVGTLLNEKLFF; DNA: TGTGCCACCAGCGGGGGGACAGTAGGTACCCTCCTGAATGAAAAACTGTTTTTT
size: NA; J: TRBJ1-1; V: TRBV9; D: NA; CDR3: CASSAQRTALNTEAFF; DNA: TGTGCCAGCAGCGCCCAAAGGACAGCTCTGAACACTGAAGCTTTCTTT
size: NA; J: TRBJ2-7; V: TRBV27; D: NA; CDR3: CASSLWGGHYEQYF; DNA: TGTGCCAGCAGTTTATGGGGGGGCCATTACGAGCAGTACTTC
size: NA; J: TRBJ1-4; V: TRBV25-1; D: NA; CDR3: CASGGPPREKLFF; DNA: TGTGCCAGCGGAGGGCCCCCGCGGGAAAAACTGTTTTTT
size: once; J: TRBJ2-7; V: TRBV27; D: TRBD2; CDR3: CASSFRGPTSNYEQYF; DNA: TGTGCCAGCAGTTTTAGGGGACCGACTAGCAACTACGAGCAGTACTTC
size: NA; J: TRBJ2-2; V: TRBV5-6; D: TRBD2; CDR3: CASSSLAGGPTGELFF; DNA: TGTGCCAGCAGCTCGCTAGCGGGAGGGCCCACCGGGGAGCTGTTTTTT
size: NA; J: TRBJ2-5; V: TRBV6-5; D: TRBD2; CDR3: CASSRSGIQETQYF; DNA: TGTGCCAGCAGCCGGAGCGGGATCCAAGAGACCCAGTACTTC
size: NA; J: TRBJ1-2; V: TRBV19; D: TRBD1; CDR3: CASSIGTGNYGYTF; DNA: TGTGCCAGTAGTATTGGGACAGGGAACTATGGCTACACCTTC
size: NA; J: TRBJ2-7; V: TRBV7-6; D: TRBD1; CDR3: CASSPGTGAIYEQYF; DNA: TGTGCCAGCAGCCCCGGGACAGGGGCGATCTACGAGCAGTACTTC
size: NA; J: TRBJ2-2; V: TRBV30; D: TRBD1; CDR3: CAWRSGGVYTGELFF; DNA: TGTGCCTGGAGGTCAGGGGGAGTTTACACCGGGGAGCTGTTTTTT
size: NA; J: TRBJ2-5; V: TRBV28; D: TRBD2; CDR3: CASSLTASGRALLLETQYF; DNA: TGTGCCAGCAGTTTAACTGCTAGCGGGAGGGCCCTTTTGTTAGAGACCCAGTACTTC
size: NA; J: TRBJ2-7; V: TRBV7-9; D: TRBD2; CDR3: CASSLNFGLADRYEQYF; DNA: TGTGCCAGCAGCTTAAACTTCGGACTAGCCGATCGCTACGAGCAGTACTTC
size: few; J: TRBJ1-5; V: TRBV19; D: NA; CDR3: CASSPPQHF; DNA: TGTGCCAGTAGTCCCCCCCAGCATTTT
size: NA; J: TRBJ1-1; V: TRBV27; D: NA; CDR3: CASSRDTPGPSEAFF; DNA: TGTGCCAGCAGTCGGGACACACCCGGCCCAAGTGAAGCTTTCTTT
size: once; J: TRBJ2-7; V: TRBV7-9; D: TRBD2; CDR3: CASSFRTSGSYEQYF; DNA: TGTGCCAGCAGCTTTAGGACTAGCGGCTCCTACGAGCAGTACTTC
size: NA; J: TRBJ1-1; V: TRBV7-9; D: NA; CDR3: CASSLQKNTEAFF; DNA: TGTGCCAGCAGCCTACAGAAGAACACTGAAGCTTTCTTT
size: NA; J: TRBJ2-1; V: TRBV4-1; D: NA; CDR3: CASSPSNEQFF; DNA: TGCGCCAGCAGCCCGTCGAATGAGCAGTTCTTC
size: once; J: TRBJ2-1; V: TRBV7-2; D: NA; CDR3: CASSLARLVFNEQFF; DNA: TGTGCCAGCAGCTTAGCGCGTCTAGTTTTCAATGAGCAGTTCTTC
size: NA; J: TRBJ2-4; V: TRBV10-3; D: TRBD1; CDR3: CAISLGTGKNIQYF; DNA: TGTGCCATCAGTCTAGGGACAGGGAAAAACATTCAGTACTTC
size: NA; J: TRBJ1-2; V: TRBV28; D: NA; CDR3: CASRSAVSYGYTF; DNA: TGTGCCAGCAGGTCAGCCGTAAGCTACGGCTACACCTTC
size: once; J: TRBJ2-5; V: TRBV10-3; D: TRBD1; CDR3: CAISESLGTEETQYF; DNA: TGTGCCATCAGTGAGTCTCTCGGGACAGAAGAGACCCAGTACTTC
size: NA; J: TRBJ2-1; V: TRBV10-3; D: NA; CDR3: CAISKVRRSYNEQFF; DNA: TGTGCCATCAGTAAGGTTCGGCGCTCCTACAATGAGCAGTTCTTC
size: NA; J: TRBJ1-2; V: TRBV7-8; D: NA; CDR3: CASSLPPGQTNGGLMYGYTF; DNA: TGTGCCAGCAGCTTACCCCCCGGGCAAACTAATGGGGGACTAATGTATGGCTACACCTTC